The 32 T cell receptor beta chains below come from one sample, sequenced in a study of T cell responses to AZD1222 COVID-19 vaccine. The assay was immunoSEQ multiplex PCR, and TCRdb's table has in-frame clones only and misses some. The table records approximately 120,000 clones, about 90% of them present only once. The specimen comprised peripheral blood, sampled on day 0 of MenACWY control vaccination. These receptors were taken from an adult in good health.

The chain carries TRBV7-9 and TRBJ2-3; D uncertain. CDR3 length equals 17 residues. The germline CDR1 and CDR2 sequences are SEHNR and FQNEAQ (reference sequence). V lost 1 base, J lost 2 bases, and 16 bases lay in between. The DNA of the CDR3 is TGTGCCAGCAGCTTAGGGGGTAGTATGGGTTACACAGATACGCAGTATTTT. Residues: CASSLGGSMGYTDTQYF.

V usage is TRBV7-2 and J usage is TRBJ2-5; the D gene is possibly TRBD1 (6 bases). V was clipped by 1 base and J by 5 bases, with 17 bases between them. This CDR3 has 16 amino acids. The germline CDR1 and CDR2 sequences are SGHTA and FQGNSA. The CDR3 here is CASSLVWTAKGETQYF. The CDR3 nucleotides read TGTGCCAGCAGCTTAGTATGGACAGCCAAGGGGGAGACCCAGTACTTC.

The genes are TRBV28 and TRBJ1-5, with 8 bases aligning to TRBD1. The CDR3 has 16 amino acids. Germline CDR1 reads MDHEN; CDR2 reads SYDVKM. V dropped 4 bases and J dropped 0; count of bases not matched to a gene: 5. CDR3 loop: CASSSRDRLSNQPQHF. In nucleotides, the CDR3 is TGTGCCAGCAGTTCCCGGGACAGGCTTAGCAATCAGCCCCAGCATTTT.

The chain recombines TRBV7-2 with TRBJ2-7; possibly TRBD1 for D (6 bases). V was cut by 1 base and J by 6 bases, with 10 bases left in between. The length of the CDR3 is 13 residues. CDR1 and CDR2 from the germline V gene are SGHTA and FQGNSA. CDR3 sequence: CASSLGQVGEQYV. Here the CDR3 DNA reads TGTGCCAGCAGCTTAGGACAGGTGGGCGAGCAGTACGTC.

This rearrangement joins TRBV2 to TRBJ2-2, with D possibly TRBD1 on 5 matching bases. Per germline, CDR1 SNHLY and CDR2 FYNNEI. The V gene lost 7 bases and the J gene lost 5 bases, with 20 bases spanning the gap. The CDR3 extends over 16 amino acids. This CDR3 reads CASKGRTVRWTGELFF. In DNA form, the CDR3 reads TGTGCCAGCAAGGGGCGGACCGTGAGATGGACCGGGGAGCTGTTTTTT.

The V gene is TRBV6-5, the J gene TRBJ2-5; D is unclear. The germline V gene has CDR1 MNHEY and CDR2 SVGAGI. The germline V and J ends were trimmed by 2 bases and 1 base, with 14 bases remaining between them. This CDR3 contains 16 residues. CDR3 nucleotides: TGTGCCAGCAGTTACCGTAAGGGTGGTGGCCAAGAGACCCAGTACTTC. It codes for CASSYRKGGGQETQYF.

The chain combines TRBV19 with TRBJ1-5; TRBD1 is a possible D gene (5 bases). V was trimmed by 3 bases and J by 4 bases, leaving 13 bases between them. The CDR3 loop spans 15 amino acids. CDR1 LNHDA and CDR2 SQIVND come from the germline V gene (reference sequence). The DNA of the CDR3 is TGTGCCAGTAGTATGGGCAGGGACCTTAATCAGCCCCAGCATTTT. Encoded protein: CASSMGRDLNQPQHF.

This chain joins TRBV6-6 and TRBJ2-3, with 13 bases aligning to TRBD2. The CDR3 length is 19 residues. Per the germline V gene, CDR1 is MNHNY and CDR2 is SVGAGI (reference sequence). V shed 5 bases, J shed 4 bases, and the junction held 15 bases outside the gene matches. For the CDR3, the DNA is TGTGCCAGCAGTCTCCGACTAGCGGGAGGAGTGGCTGGGGCAGATACGCAGTATTTT. Its translation: CASSLRLAGGVAGADTQYF.

This clone was seen once. The rearrangement links TRBV4-2 to TRBJ2-5, with 9 bases aligning to TRBD2. Per the germline V gene, CDR1 is LGHNA and CDR2 is YNFKEQ. The CDR3 is made up of 16 amino acids. The trim removed 1 base at V and 4 bases at J, leaving 7 bases unmatched. The DNA for the CDR3 is TGTGCCAGCAGCCAAGCCTCGGCAGCGGGAGGAGAGACCCAGTACTTC. It codes for CASSQASAAGGETQYF.

V and J are TRBV9 and TRBJ1-4, with 8 positions matching TRBD1. The CDR3 spans 15 residues. Trimming cost V 4 bases and J 4 bases; bases outside gene matches: 6. Germline V gene sequence: CDR1 SGDLS, CDR2 YYNGEE. The CDR3 is CASSPGGPGNEKLFF. The CDR3 DNA reads as TGTGCCAGCAGCCCAGGGGGCCCGGGTAATGAAAAACTGTTTTTT.

The chain uses TRBV12-5 and TRBJ1-5; D not certain. Trimming left V 3 bases short and J 2 bases short, with 5 bases between. Germline lookup yields CDR1 LGHNT and CDR2 FRNRAP. CDR3 length: 13 residues. The CDR3 reads CASGFFGNQPQHF. The CDR3 nucleotides read TGTGCTAGTGGTTTCTTTGGCAATCAGCCCCAGCATTTT. Complete variable domain (other parts from reference TRBV12-5 and TRBJ1-5): DARVTQTPRHKVTEMGQEVTMRCQPILGHNTVFWYRQTMMQGLELLAYFRNRAPLDDSGMPKDRFSAEMPDATLATLKIQPSEPRDSAVYFCASGFFGNQPQHFGDGTRLSIL.

The chain links TRBV7-2 to TRBJ1-1, with D uncertain. V was trimmed by 2 bases and J by 1 base, leaving 11 bases between them. Looked up from germline, CDR1 is SGHTA and CDR2 is FQGNSA. The CDR3 has 15 amino acids. The CDR3 region has the DNA TGTGCCAGCAGCTTACGCGTTCTCGGGAACACTGAAGCTTTCTTT. Amino acids: CASSLRVLGNTEAFF.

The chain recombines TRBV27 with TRBJ1-5; 10 positions agree with TRBD1. The CDR3 runs to 16 residues. V dropped 5 bases and J dropped 3; count of bases not matched to a gene: 7. Germline V gives CDR1 MNHEY, CDR2 SMNVEV (reference sequence). The CDR3 DNA reads as TGTGCCAGCAGTAGAAGAGGGACAGGGGACAATCAGCCCCAGCATTTT. It is translated as CASSRRGTGDNQPQHF.

CDR3 protein: CASSPYRTSQETQYF. CDR3 DNA: TGCGCCAGCAGTCCCTACCGTACTAGTCAAGAGACCCAGTACTTC. The chain has TRBV10-2 and TRBJ2-5; tentatively, D is TRBD2 (5 bases). CDR1 WSHSY and CDR2 SAAADI come from the germline V gene. V shed 5 bases and J shed 2 bases, with 15 bases lying between them. This CDR3 is built from 15 residues.

V usage is TRBV24-1 and J usage is TRBJ1-2; TRBD1 matches 7 bases. V was pared by 5 bases and J by 1 base, with 3 bases of the junction left unmatched. This CDR3 region has 14 residues. Germline values: CDR1 KGHDR, CDR2 SFDVKD. Here the CDR3 DNA reads TGTGCCACCAGTGGTCCAGGGGGTAACTATGGCTACACCTTC. Translation gives CATSGPGGNYGYTF.

A few counts support this clone. CDR3 DNA sequence: TGTGCCAGCAGTGGGCGGCAGGGAGCCTACACCTTC. Residues: CASSGRQGAYTF. The J gene is TRBJ1-2, the V gene TRBV2, with a possible D match to TRBD1 (5 bases). V gave up 4 bases and J gave up 10 bases, with 13 bases separating them. Germline loops: CDR1 SNHLY, CDR2 FYNNEI. This CDR3 has 12 residues.

The chain uses TRBV27 and TRBJ1-5; TRBD1 aligns across 7 bases. Germline loops: CDR1 MNHEY, CDR2 SMNVEV (reference sequence). The J segment lost 0 bases and the V segment lost 8 bases, leaving 7 bases of the junction unmatched. The CDR3 contains 15 residues. In DNA, the CDR3 is TGTGCCAGCCAAGACAGGGAGTATAGCAATCAGCCCCAGCATTTT. Encoded protein: CASQDREYSNQPQHF.

This clone was counted between two and nine times. This chain connects TRBV23-1 to TRBJ2-7; D remains unclear. TRBV23-1 qualifies as an ORF whose function is uncertain. Trimming took 7 bases from V and 4 from J, leaving 17 bases between them. The CDR3 spans 14 residues. The CDR3: CASTQLQPRYEQYV. In DNA form, the CDR3 reads TGCGCCAGCACCCAATTACAGCCTAGATACGAGCAGTACGTC.

This clone turned up a few times. The chain uses TRBV20-1 and TRBJ1-5; possibly TRBD1 for D (6 bases). Trimming stripped 3 bases from V and 1 base from J, with 10 bases between. Germline CDR1 reads DFQATT; CDR2 reads SNEGSKA (reference sequence). This CDR3 spans 14 amino acids. The CDR3 loop is CSASPGESNQPQHF. The CDR3 coding sequence is TGCAGTGCTAGTCCAGGGGAGAGCAATCAGCCCCAGCATTTT.

The chain uses TRBV27 and TRBJ2-7, with D possibly matching TRBD2 (6 bases). The CDR3 totals 13 residues. V dropped 0 bases and J dropped 5 bases, with 8 bases sitting between them. Germline CDR1 MNHEY, CDR2 SMNVEV (reference sequence). The CDR3 region has the DNA TGTGCCAGCAGTTTATCGGGGGGACACGAGCAGTACTTC. Its protein is CASSLSGGHEQYF.

The chain is built from TRBV9 and TRBJ2-5, with 7 bases fitting TRBD2. The CDR3 totals 13 residues. CDR1 and CDR2 (germline): SGDLS, YYNGEE. Trimming cost V 0 bases and J 4 bases; bases outside gene matches: 0. The CDR3 region is CASSVGEGETQYF. CDR3 in DNA: TGTGCCAGCAGCGTAGGGGAGGGAGAGACCCAGTACTTC.

The J gene is TRBJ2-7, the V gene TRBV28, with TRBD1 matching over 11 bases. V lost 5 bases to trimming and J lost 7 bases; unmatched junction nucleotides: 13. CDR3 length: 16 amino acids. Germline loops: CDR1 MDHEN, CDR2 SYDVKM. The CDR3 sequence is CASSLRPGQGGSEQYF. CDR3 sequence (DNA): TGTGCCAGCAGTCTCCGCCCGGGACAGGGGGGGAGTGAGCAGTACTTC.

The V gene is TRBV15, the J gene TRBJ1-5; D uncertain. Germline lookup yields CDR1 LNHNV and CDR2 YYDKDF (reference sequence). The CDR3 totals 13 residues. V was cut by 4 bases and J by 5 bases, with 9 bases left in between. Written as DNA, the CDR3 is TGTGCCACCAGCACAGCGGCGGATCAGCCCCAGCATTTT. Translation gives CATSTAADQPQHF.

The V and J genes are TRBV6-2 or TRBV6-3 and TRBJ2-5; no firm D call. The CDR3 runs to 14 residues. Trimming shortened V by 6 bases and J by 4 bases, and 15 bases separated the two germline ends. Per the germline V gene, CDR1 is MNHEY and CDR2 is SVGEGT. CDR3 nucleotides: TGTGCCAGCAGCCTAAGCACGACCCGAGAGACCCAGTACTTC. Encoded protein: CASSLSTTRETQYF.

This chain connects TRBV15 to TRBJ1-6; D unclear. CDR3 length equals 15 residues. V was clipped by 0 bases and J by 6 bases, with 9 bases between them. Germline V lookup: CDR1 LNHNV, CDR2 YYDKDF (reference sequence). CDR3 bases: TGTGCCACCAGCAGAGATTGGGAGCGTAATTCACCCCTCCACTTT. Protein: CATSRDWERNSPLHF.

The chain has TRBV5-1 and TRBJ2-7; tentatively, D is TRBD1 (6 bases). This CDR3 has 14 residues. V lost 4 bases and J lost 3, with 14 bases in between. The germline CDR1 and CDR2 sequences are SGHRS and YFSETQ. The CDR3 DNA reads as TGCGCCAGCAGCCCACAGGGTAAGGGCTACGAGCAGTACTTC. Its translation is CASSPQGKGYEQYF. Complete variable domain (other parts from reference TRBV5-1 and TRBJ2-7): KAGVTQTPRYLIKTRGQQVTLSCSPISGHRSVSWYQQTPGQGLQFLFEYFSETQRNKGNFPGRFSGRQFSNSRSEMNVSTLELGDSALYLCASSPQGKGYEQYFGPGTRLTVT.

The chain recombines TRBV28 with TRBJ1-2, with D maybe TRBD1 (5 bases). Germline values: CDR1 MDHEN, CDR2 SYDVKM. The CDR3 is made up of 14 amino acids. The V gene lost 2 bases and the J gene lost 4 bases, with 11 bases spanning the gap. CDR3 nucleotide sequence: TGTGCCAGCAGTTTAGCCGACAGACTCTATGGCTACACCTTC. As protein: CASSLADRLYGYTF.

The rearrangement links TRBV6-5 to TRBJ2-7, with unresolved D. The V end was cut by 11 bases, the J end by 3 bases, with 14 bases between. CDR3 length equals 12 residues. Germline values: CDR1 MNHEY, CDR2 SVGAGI. In nucleotides, the CDR3 is TGTGCCTCAATGGGTCCAAACTACGAGCAGTACTTC. The encoded protein is CASMGPNYEQYF.

This clone was observed a few times. The chain recombines TRBV7-8 with TRBJ1-1; no firm D call. The germline CDR1 and CDR2 sequences are SGHVS and FQNEAQ. Trimming removed 5 bases from V and 0 bases from J, with 7 bases in between. CDR3 length equals 13 residues. In nucleotides, the CDR3 is TGTGCCAGCAGCGCCGGGGTGAACACTGAAGCTTTCTTT. Translating gives CASSAGVNTEAFF. Full variable domain (rest looked up from reference TRBV7-8 and TRBJ1-1): GAGVSQSPRYKVAKRGQDVALRCDPISGHVSLFWYQQALGQGPEFLTYFQNEAQLDKSGLPSDRFFAERPEGSVSTLKIQRTQQEDSAVYLCASSAGVNTEAFFGQGTRLTVV.

The chain carries TRBV5-6 and TRBJ2-7; TRBD1 might be the D (6 bases). The germline V and J ends were trimmed by 1 base and 1 base, with 12 bases remaining between them. CDR1 and CDR2 from the germline V gene are SGHDT and YYEEEE. The length of the CDR3 is 15 residues. The CDR3 loop is CASSLRGWRSYEQYF. In nucleotides, the CDR3 is TGTGCCAGCAGCTTGAGGGGGTGGAGGTCCTACGAGCAGTACTTC.

In this sample, this clone turned up once. The chain employs TRBV19 and TRBJ1-4, with no clear D. Trimming left V 5 bases short and J 8 bases short, with 15 bases between. This CDR3 is built from 14 residues. Germline-derived CDR1 and CDR2 are LNHDA and SQIVND (reference sequence). The CDR3 DNA is TGTGCCAGTAGTTCGCCGGGATCGTGGGAAAAACTGTTTTTT. Its translation: CASSSPGSWEKLFF.

The gene calls are TRBV5-8 and TRBJ1-3; weak D call: TRBD1 (5 bases). The germline gives CDR1 SGHTS, CDR2 YDEGEE. V was cut by 0 bases and J by 4 bases, with 11 bases left in between. The CDR3 totals 15 residues. DNA for the CDR3: TGTGCCAGCAGCTTGGTTGTGGGGCACGGAAACACCATATATTTT. Protein: CASSLVVGHGNTIYF. The full variable domain, rest sourced from reference TRBV5-8 and TRBJ1-3, is EAGVTQSPTHLIKTRGQQATLRCSPISGHTSVYWYQQALGLGLQFLLWYDEGEERNRGNFPPRFSGRQFPNYSSELNVNALELEDSALYLCASSLVVGHGNTIYFGEGSWLTVV.